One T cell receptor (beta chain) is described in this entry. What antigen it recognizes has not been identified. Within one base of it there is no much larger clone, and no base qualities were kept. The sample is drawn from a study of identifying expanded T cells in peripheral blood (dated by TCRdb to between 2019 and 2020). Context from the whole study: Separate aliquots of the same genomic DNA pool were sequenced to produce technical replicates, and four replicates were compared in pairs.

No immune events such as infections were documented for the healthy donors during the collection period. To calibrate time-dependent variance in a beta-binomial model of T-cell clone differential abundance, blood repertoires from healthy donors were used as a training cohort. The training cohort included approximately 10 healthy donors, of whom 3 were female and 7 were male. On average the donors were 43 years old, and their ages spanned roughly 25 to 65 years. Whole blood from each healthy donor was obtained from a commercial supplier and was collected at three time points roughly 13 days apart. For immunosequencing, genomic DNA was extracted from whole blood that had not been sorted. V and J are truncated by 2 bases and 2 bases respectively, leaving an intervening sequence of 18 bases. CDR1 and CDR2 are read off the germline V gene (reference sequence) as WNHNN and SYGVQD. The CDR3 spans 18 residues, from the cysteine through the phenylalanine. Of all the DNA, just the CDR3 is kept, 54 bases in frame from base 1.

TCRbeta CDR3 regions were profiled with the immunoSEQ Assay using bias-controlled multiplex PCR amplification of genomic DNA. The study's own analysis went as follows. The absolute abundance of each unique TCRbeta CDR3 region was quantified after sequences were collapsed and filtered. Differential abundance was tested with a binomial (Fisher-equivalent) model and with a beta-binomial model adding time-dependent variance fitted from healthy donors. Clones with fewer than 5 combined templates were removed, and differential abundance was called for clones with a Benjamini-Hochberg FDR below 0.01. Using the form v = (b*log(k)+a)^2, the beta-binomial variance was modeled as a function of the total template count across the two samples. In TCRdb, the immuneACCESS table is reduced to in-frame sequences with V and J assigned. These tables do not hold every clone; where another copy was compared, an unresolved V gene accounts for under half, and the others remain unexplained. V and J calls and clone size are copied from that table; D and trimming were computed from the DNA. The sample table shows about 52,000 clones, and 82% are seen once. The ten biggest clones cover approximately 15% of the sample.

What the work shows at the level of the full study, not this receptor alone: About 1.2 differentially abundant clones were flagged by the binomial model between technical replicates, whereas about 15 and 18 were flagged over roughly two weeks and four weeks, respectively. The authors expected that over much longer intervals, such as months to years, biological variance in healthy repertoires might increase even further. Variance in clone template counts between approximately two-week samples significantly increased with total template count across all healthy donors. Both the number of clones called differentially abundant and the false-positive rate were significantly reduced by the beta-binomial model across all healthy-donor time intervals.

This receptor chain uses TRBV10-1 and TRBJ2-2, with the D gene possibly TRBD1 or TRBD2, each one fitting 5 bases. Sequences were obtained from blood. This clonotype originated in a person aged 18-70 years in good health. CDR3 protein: CASSEKIVEGPNTGELFF. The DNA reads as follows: TGCGCCAGCAGTGAGAAGATTGTTGAGGGACCAAACACCGGGGAGCTGTTTTTT.